The 4 T cell receptor beta chains given below trace back to one sample, sequenced in a study of identical twins. From the 5' RACE reads, TCRdb called clonotypes with MiXCR, one entry per CDR3 protein. The table shows around 340,000 distinct CDR3 sequences, with roughly an eighth occurring only once. The same data also contributed to another study, on yellow fever vaccine responses in identical twins.

The sequencing input was CD8+ T cells sorted from blood. These receptors came from a young woman in good health.

A few counts support this clonotype. The rearrangement joins TRBV29-1 to TRBJ1-1; tentative D call: TRBD1 (5 bases). Germline-derived CDR1 and CDR2 are SQVTM and ANQGSEA. V was cut by 7 bases and J by 1 base, with 13 bases left in between. The CDR3 sequence is 13 residues long. For the CDR3, the DNA is TGCAGCGAAAGACAGATAGCGAACACTGAAGCTTTCTTT. Its protein is CSERQIANTEAFF.

There are a few counts of this clonotype. This chain connects TRBV3-1 to TRBJ2-3; TRBD2 agrees at 11 bases. Losses at the gene ends were 7 bases for V and 4 bases for J; bases not matched to a gene: 10. CDR3 length: 16 amino acids. CDR1 and CDR2 from the germline V gene are LGHDT and YNNKEL (reference sequence). The CDR3 is CASNHEGLAGADTQYF. The CDR3 DNA sequence: TGTGCCAGCAACCATGAAGGACTAGCGGGTGCAGATACGCAGTATTTT.

The genes are TRBV7-9 and TRBJ2-1; D might be TRBD1 (6 bases). CDR1 is SEHNR, CDR2 FQNEAQ, per germline (reference sequence). The CDR3 extends over 16 amino acids. Between the trimmed V and J ends, which lost 4 bases and 3 bases, there was a span of 16 bases. The CDR3: CASSSNRVPGYNEQFF. The CDR3 nucleotides read TGTGCCAGCAGCTCCAACAGGGTACCGGGCTACAATGAGCAGTTCTTC.

This clonotype appeared a few times. The chain employs TRBV29-1 and TRBJ1-1; 10 bases are shared with TRBD1. The CDR3 runs 12 residues. J was trimmed by 6 bases and V by 8 bases; bases with no gene match: 6. CDR1 and CDR2 (germline): SQVTM, ANQGSEA. CDR3 region: CSTGQGDPEAFF. The CDR3 DNA reads as TGCAGCACCGGACAGGGGGACCCTGAAGCTTTCTTT.